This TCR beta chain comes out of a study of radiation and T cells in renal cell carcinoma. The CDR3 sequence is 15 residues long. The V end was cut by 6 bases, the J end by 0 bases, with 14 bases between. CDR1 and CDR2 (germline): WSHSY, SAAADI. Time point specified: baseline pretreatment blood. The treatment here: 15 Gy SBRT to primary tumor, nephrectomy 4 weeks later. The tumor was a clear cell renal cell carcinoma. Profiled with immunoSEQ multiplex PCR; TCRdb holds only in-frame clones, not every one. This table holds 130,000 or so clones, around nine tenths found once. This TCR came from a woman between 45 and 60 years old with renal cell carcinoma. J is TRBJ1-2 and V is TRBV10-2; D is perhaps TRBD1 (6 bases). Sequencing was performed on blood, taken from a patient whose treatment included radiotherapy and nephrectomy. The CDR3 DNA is TGCGCCAGCAGGCCCGGGGGCAGGGCTAACTATGGCTACACCTTC. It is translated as CASRPGGRANYGYTF.